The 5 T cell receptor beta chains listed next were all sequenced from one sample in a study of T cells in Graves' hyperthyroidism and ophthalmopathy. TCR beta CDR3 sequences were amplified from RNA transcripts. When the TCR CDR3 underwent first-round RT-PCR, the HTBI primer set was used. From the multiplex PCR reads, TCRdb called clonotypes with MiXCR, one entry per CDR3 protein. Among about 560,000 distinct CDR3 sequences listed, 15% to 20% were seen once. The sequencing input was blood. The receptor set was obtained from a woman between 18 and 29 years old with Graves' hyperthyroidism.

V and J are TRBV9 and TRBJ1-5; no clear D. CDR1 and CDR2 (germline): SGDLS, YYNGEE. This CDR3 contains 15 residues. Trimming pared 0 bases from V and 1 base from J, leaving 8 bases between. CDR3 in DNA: TGTGCCAGCAGCGTAGAACCCGGGAGCAATCAGCCCCAGCATTTT. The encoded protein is CASSVEPGSNQPQHF.

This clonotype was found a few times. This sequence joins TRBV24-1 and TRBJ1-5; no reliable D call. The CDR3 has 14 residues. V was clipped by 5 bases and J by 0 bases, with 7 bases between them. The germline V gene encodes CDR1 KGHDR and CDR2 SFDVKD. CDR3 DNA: TGTGCCACCAGTGCCCTGGTTAGCAATCAGCCCCAGCATTTT. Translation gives CATSALVSNQPQHF.

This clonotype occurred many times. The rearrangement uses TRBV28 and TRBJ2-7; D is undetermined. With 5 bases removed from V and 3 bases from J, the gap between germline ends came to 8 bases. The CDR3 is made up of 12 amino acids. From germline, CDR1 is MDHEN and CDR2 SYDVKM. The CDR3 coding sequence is TGTGCCAGCAGTCACACGCGCTACGAGCAGTACTTC. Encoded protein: CASSHTRYEQYF. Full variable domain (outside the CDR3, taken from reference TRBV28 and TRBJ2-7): DVKVTQSSRYLVKRTGEKVFLECVQDMDHENMFWYRQDPGLGLRLIYFSYDVKMKEKGDIPEGYSVSREKKERFSLILESASTNQTSMYLCASSHTRYEQYFGPGTRLTVT.

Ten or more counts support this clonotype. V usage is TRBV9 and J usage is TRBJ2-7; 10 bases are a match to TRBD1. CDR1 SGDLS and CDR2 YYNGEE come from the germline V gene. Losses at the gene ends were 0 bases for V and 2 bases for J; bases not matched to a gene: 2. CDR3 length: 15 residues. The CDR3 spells CASSVEGTGAYEQYF. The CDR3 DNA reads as TGTGCCAGCAGCGTAGAAGGGACAGGGGCCTACGAGCAGTACTTC.

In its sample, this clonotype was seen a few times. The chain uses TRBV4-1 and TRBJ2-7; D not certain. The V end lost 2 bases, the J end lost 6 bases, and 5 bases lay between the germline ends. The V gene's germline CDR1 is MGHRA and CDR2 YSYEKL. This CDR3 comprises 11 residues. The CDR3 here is CASSQWGEQYF. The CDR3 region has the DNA TGCGCCAGCAGCCAATGGGGCGAGCAGTACTTC.